This T cell receptor (beta chain) derives from a study of blood T cell repertoires in COVID-19. Study summary: Researchers got acute and convalescent COVID-19 samples from the United States, Italy and Spain. PBMCs, B-cell-depleted T cells, or T cells were the source of the cDNA or gDNA that made up the material.

The CDR3 is 14 residues long. V was cut by 3 bases and J by 3 bases, with 12 bases left in between. The germline CDR1 and CDR2 sequences are KGHSH and LQKENI. Seattle participants joined during active infection and were tracked over time. Per the study methods: Cell counts per sample came from amplifying reference gene primers. TCRdb's copy holds only in-frame clones and misses some; the assay was immunoSEQ multiplex PCR. V, J and clone size are taken as reported in that table, and D and trimming were inferred from the DNA itself. The table shows about 130,000 clones, with approximately 85% occurring only once.

The chain recombines TRBV18 with TRBJ2-7; D perhaps matches TRBD2 (6 bases). The source material was peripheral blood. This sequence originates from a woman older than 75 with COVID-19, enrolled during active disease. CDR3 loop: CASSPGTGLYEQYF. The CDR3 DNA is TGTGCCAGCTCACCCGGGACGGGACTCTACGAGCAGTACTTC.